The clone carrying this T cell receptor beta chain was counted a single time. The germline V gene encodes CDR1 SGHNT and CDR2 YYREEE (reference sequence). The CDR3 extends over 15 amino acids. Trimming took off 3 bases at V and 2 bases at J, with 13 bases between the two ends. The data were produced by immunoSEQ multiplex PCR, yet TCRdb's version contains in-frame clones alone and is incomplete. This table holds about 47,000 clones, under 90% found once. This specimen belongs to a study of control samples from healthy donors and cancer patients. Sequenced input: blood. This TCR came from a man in his 70s in good health. V usage is TRBV5-4 and J usage is TRBJ2-3; D gene uncertain. The CDR3 region has the DNA TGTGCCAGCAGCTCGTACTCCCGGCTCACAGATACGCAGTATTTT. Its protein product is CASSSYSRLTDTQYF.